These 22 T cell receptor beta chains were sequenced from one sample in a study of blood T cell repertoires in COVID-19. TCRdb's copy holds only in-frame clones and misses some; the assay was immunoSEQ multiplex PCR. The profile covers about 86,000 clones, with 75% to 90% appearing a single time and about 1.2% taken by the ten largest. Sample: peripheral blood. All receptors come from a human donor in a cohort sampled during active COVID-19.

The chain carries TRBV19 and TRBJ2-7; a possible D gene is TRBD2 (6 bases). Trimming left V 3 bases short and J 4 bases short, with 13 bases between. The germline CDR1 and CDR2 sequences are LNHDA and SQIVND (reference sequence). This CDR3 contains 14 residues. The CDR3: CASSIRAGLYEQYF. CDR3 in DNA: TGTGCCAGTAGTATTAGAGCGGGTTTGTACGAGCAGTACTTC.

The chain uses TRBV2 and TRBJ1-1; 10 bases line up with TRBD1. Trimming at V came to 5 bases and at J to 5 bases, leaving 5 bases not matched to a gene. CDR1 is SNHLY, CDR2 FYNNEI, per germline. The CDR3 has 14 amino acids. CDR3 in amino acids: CASSPRDRGTEAFF. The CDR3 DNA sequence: TGTGCCAGCAGTCCCCGGGACAGGGGAACTGAAGCTTTCTTT. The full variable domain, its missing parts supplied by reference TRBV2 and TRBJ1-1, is EPEVTQTPSHQVTQMGQEVILRCVPISNHLYFYWYRQILGQKVEFLVSFYNNEISEKSEIFDDQFSVERPDGSNFTLKIRSTKLEDSAMYFCASSPRDRGTEAFFGQGTRLTVV.

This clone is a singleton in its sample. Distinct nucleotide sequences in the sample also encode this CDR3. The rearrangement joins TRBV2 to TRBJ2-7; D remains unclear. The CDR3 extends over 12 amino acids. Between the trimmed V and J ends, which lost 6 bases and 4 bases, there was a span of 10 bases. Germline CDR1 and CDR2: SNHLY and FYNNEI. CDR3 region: CASSRQDYEQYF. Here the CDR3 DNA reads TGTGCCAGCAGCCGACAAGATTACGAGCAGTACTTC.

CDR3: CASSPGGDEQYF. The CDR3, as DNA: TGTGCCAGCAGCCCTGGGGGGGACGAGCAGTACTTC. The J gene is TRBJ2-7, the V gene TRBV7-9; 7 bases agree with TRBD2. V lost 5 bases to trimming and J lost 5 bases; unmatched junction nucleotides: 3. The germline V gene has CDR1 SEHNR and CDR2 FQNEAQ (reference sequence). This CDR3 has 12 amino acids.

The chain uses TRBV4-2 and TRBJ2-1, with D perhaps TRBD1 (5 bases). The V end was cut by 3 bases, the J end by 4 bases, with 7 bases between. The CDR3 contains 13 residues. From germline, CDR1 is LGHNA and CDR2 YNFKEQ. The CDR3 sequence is CASSQGLYNEQFF. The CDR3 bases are TGTGCCAGCAGCCAGGGGCTTTACAATGAGCAGTTCTTC.

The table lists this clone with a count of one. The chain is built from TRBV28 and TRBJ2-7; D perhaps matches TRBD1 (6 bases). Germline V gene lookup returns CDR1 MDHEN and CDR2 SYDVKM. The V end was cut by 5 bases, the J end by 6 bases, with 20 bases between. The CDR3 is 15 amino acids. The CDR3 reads CASSPSNRVRVEQYF. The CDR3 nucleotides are TGTGCCAGCAGTCCGTCGAACAGGGTTCGTGTCGAGCAGTACTTC.

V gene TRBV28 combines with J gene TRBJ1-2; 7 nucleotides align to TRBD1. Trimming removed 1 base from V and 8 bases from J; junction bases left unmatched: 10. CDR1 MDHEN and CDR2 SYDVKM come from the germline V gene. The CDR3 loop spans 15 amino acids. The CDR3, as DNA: TGTGCCAGCAGTTTATCGTACAGGGGATCGGAGGGCTACACCTTC. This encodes CASSLSYRGSEGYTF.

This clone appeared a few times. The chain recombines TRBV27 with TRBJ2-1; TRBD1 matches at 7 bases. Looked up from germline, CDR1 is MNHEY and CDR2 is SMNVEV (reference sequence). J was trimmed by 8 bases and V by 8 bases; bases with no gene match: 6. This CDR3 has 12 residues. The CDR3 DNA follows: TGTGCCAGCGTGTCTCAGGGGGATGAGCAGTTCTTC. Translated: CASVSQGDEQFF.

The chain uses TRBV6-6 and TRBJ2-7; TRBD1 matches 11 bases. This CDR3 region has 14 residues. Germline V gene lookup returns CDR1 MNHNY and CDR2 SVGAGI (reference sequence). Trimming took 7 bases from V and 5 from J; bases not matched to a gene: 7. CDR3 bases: TGTGCCAGCATACGGGACAGGGGGGTCCACGAGCAGTACTTC. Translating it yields CASIRDRGVHEQYF.

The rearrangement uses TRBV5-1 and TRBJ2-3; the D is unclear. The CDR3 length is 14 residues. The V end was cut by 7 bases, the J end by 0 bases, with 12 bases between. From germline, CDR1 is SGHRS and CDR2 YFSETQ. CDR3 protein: CASRDSPSTDTQYF. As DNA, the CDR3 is TGCGCCAGCCGCGACTCCCCTAGCACAGATACGCAGTATTTT. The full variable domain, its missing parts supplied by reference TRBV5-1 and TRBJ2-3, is KAGVTQTPRYLIKTRGQQVTLSCSPISGHRSVSWYQQTPGQGLQFLFEYFSETQRNKGNFPGRFSGRQFSNSRSEMNVSTLELGDSALYLCASRDSPSTDTQYFGPGTRLTVL.

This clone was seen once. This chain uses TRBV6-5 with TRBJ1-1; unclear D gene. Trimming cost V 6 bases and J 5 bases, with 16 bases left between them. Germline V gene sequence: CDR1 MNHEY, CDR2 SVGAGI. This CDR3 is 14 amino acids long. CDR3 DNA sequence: TGTGCCAGCAGCTCCGATCCAATCAGGACTGAAGCTTTCTTT. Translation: CASSSDPIRTEAFF.

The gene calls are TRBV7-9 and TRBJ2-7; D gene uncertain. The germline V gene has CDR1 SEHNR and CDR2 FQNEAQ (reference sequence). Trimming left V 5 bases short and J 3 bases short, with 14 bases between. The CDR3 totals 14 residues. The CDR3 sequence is CASSLNSFDYEQYF. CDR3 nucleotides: TGTGCCAGCAGCCTTAACTCGTTTGACTACGAGCAGTACTTC.

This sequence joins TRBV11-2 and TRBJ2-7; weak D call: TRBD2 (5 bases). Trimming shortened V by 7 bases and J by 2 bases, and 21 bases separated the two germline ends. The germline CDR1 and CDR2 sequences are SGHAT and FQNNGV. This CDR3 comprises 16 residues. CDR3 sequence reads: CASTPLPERSTYEQYF. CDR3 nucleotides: TGTGCCAGCACCCCCCTCCCCGAGCGGTCTACCTACGAGCAGTACTTC.

The CDR3 DNA reads as TGTGCCAGCAGTTTCGGTCACCTACAGGGAGTCACCTTC. This translates into CASSFGHLQGVTF. The J gene is TRBJ1-2, the V gene TRBV12-3 or TRBV12-4; a weak D match, TRBD1 (6 bases). Trimming stripped 3 bases from V and 13 bases from J, with 18 bases between. This CDR3 is built from 13 residues.

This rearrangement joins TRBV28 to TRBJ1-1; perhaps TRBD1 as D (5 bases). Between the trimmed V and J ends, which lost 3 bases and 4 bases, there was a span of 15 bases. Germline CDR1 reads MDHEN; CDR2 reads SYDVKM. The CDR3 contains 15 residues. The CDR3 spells CASSFKLGAATEAFF. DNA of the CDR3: TGTGCCAGCAGTTTTAAGCTTGGGGCTGCCACTGAAGCTTTCTTT.

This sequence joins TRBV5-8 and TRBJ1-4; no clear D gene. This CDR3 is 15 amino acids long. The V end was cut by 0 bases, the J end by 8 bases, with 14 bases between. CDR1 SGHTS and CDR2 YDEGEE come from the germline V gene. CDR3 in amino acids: CASSLAWGLAEKLFF. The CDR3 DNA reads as TGTGCCAGCAGCTTGGCCTGGGGATTAGCGGAAAAACTGTTTTTT.

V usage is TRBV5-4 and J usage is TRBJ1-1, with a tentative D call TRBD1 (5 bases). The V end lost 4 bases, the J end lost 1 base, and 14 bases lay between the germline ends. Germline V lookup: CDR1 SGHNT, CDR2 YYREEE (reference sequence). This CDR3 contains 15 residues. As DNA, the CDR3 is TGTGCCAGCAGCCTCGCGGGACGGACGAACACTGAAGCTTTCTTT. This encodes CASSLAGRTNTEAFF.

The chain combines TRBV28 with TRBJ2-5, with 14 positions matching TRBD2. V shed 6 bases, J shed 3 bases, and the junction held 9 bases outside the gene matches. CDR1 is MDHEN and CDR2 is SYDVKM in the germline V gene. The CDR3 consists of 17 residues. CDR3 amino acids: CASSSIPGLAGEETQYF. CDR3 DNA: TGTGCCAGCAGCTCAATACCGGGACTAGCGGGGGAAGAGACCCAGTACTTC.

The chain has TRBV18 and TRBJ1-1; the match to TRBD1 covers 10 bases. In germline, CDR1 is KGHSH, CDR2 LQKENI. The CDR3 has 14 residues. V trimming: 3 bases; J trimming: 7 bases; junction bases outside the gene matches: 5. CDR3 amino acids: CASSPGTGDLEAFF. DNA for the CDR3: TGTGCCAGCTCACCCGGGACAGGGGACCTTGAAGCTTTCTTT.

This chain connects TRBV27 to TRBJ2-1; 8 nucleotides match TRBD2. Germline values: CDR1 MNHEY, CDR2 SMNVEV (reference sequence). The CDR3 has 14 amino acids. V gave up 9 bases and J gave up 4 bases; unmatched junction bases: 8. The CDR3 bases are TGTGCCAGTGGCGGCGGGAGGTCTTACAATGAGCAGTTCTTC. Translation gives CASGGGRSYNEQFF.

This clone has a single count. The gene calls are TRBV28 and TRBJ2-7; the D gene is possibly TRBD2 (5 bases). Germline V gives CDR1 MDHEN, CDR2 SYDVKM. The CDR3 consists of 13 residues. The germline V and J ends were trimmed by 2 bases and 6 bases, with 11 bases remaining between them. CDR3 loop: CASSLGNRGEQYF. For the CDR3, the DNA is TGTGCCAGCAGTTTAGGGAATCGGGGCGAGCAGTACTTC.

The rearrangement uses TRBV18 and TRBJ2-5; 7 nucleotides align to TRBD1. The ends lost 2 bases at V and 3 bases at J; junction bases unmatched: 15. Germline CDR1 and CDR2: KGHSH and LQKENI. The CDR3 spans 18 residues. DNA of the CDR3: TGTGCCAGCTCACCAAGCACAACGAGACAGGGACCGAAAGAGACCCAGTACTTC. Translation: CASSPSTTRQGPKETQYF.